One sample yielded the 9 T cell receptor beta chains listed below, sequenced in a study of blood T cell repertoires in COVID-19. Generated by immunoSEQ multiplex PCR, the TCRdb table keeps only in-frame clones and is missing some. The sample holds 250,000 to 350,000 clones, 80% to 90% seen once. Source material: peripheral blood. These receptors all stem from a woman aged 45-60 years who had recovered from COVID-19.

The V gene is TRBV11-2, the J gene TRBJ2-7, with D possibly being TRBD2 (6 bases). Germline-derived CDR1 and CDR2 are SGHAT and FQNNGV. The CDR3 has 14 residues. V gave up 0 bases and J gave up 10 bases, with 16 bases separating them. The CDR3 region has the DNA TGTGCCAGCAGCTTAGATTGGGTCACGGGAGAACAGTACTTC. Protein sequence: CASSLDWVTGEQYF.

The chain uses TRBV9 and TRBJ2-3; weak D call: TRBD2 (5 bases). Germline V gene data show CDR1 as SGDLS and CDR2 as YYNGEE. The CDR3 is made up of 15 amino acids. Deletions cut 3 bases from V and 5 bases from J, with 16 bases between. The CDR3 region has the DNA TGTGCCAGCAGCGCCGATGCGGGTCGAAAAGATACGCAGTATTTT. This gives the protein CASSADAGRKDTQYF.

The genes are TRBV6-6 and TRBJ1-2, with TRBD1 matching over 7 bases. J lost 7 bases, V lost 6 bases, and 5 bases had no gene match. Looked up from germline, CDR1 is MNHNY and CDR2 is SVGAGI (reference sequence). The CDR3 is made up of 12 amino acids. The CDR3 DNA follows: TGTGCCAGCAGACAGGGGCGTGCTGGCTACACCTTC. Translation gives CASRQGRAGYTF.

V gene TRBV10-3 combines with J gene TRBJ2-7; 13 positions agree with TRBD2. Trimming removed 10 bases from V and 3 bases from J; junction bases left unmatched: 6. The CDR3 covers 14 residues. CDR1 and CDR2 (germline): ENHRY, SYGVKD. CDR3 sequence: CATAGTSGDYEQYF. CDR3 in DNA: TGTGCCACCGCGGGGACTAGCGGGGACTACGAGCAGTACTTC.

Regarding this clone: The sample contains more than one DNA sequence encoding this CDR3. The chain couples TRBV5-1 to TRBJ1-1, with D tentatively TRBD1 (5 bases). V was shortened by 0 bases and J by 10 bases, with 10 bases between the two germline ends. The CDR3 totals 12 residues. Germline V gives CDR1 SGHRS, CDR2 YFSETQ. The DNA for the CDR3 is TGCGCCAGCAGCTTGGAGCAGGGAAGAGCTTTCTTT. Its translation: CASSLEQGRAFF.

This chain connects TRBV6-2 or TRBV6-3 to TRBJ1-3, with D maybe TRBD1 (5 bases). Looked up from germline, CDR1 is MNHEY and CDR2 is SVGEGT. There are 14 residues in the CDR3. Trimming shortened V by 2 bases and J by 0 bases, and 5 bases separated the two germline ends. The CDR3 region has the DNA TGTGCCAGCAGTTACGGACACTCTGGAAACACCATATATTTT. It codes for CASSYGHSGNTIYF.

This chain joins TRBV28 and TRBJ1-2; TRBD1 matches at 7 bases. Germline assignment: CDR1 MDHEN and CDR2 SYDVKM. The V segment lost 6 bases and the J segment 8 bases; nucleotides outside the gene matches: 12. The CDR3 runs to 14 residues. The CDR3 DNA follows: TGTGCCAGCAGATCCGGGACAGTGGCTCAAGGCTACACCTTC. It specifies CASRSGTVAQGYTF.

The chain has TRBV19 and TRBJ1-5, with D hard to call. The CDR3 spans 13 residues. Trimming removed 3 bases at V and 9 bases at J, with 12 bases between. The germline gives CDR1 LNHDA, CDR2 SQIVND (reference sequence). The CDR3 loop reads CASSINFDGPQHF. The CDR3 DNA reads as TGTGCCAGTAGTATTAACTTCGATGGGCCCCAGCATTTT.

The chain recombines TRBV11-1 with TRBJ2-7, with TRBD1 matching over 9 bases. The CDR3 sequence is 14 residues long. Trimming at V came to 5 bases and at J to 0 bases, leaving 2 bases not matched to a gene. CDR1 SGHAT and CDR2 FQDESV come from the germline V gene (reference sequence). The CDR3 DNA reads as TGTGCCAGCAGCCGACAGGGGGTCTCCTACGAGCAGTACTTC. Its translation: CASSRQGVSYEQYF.